This T cell receptor beta chain originates from a study of cytomegalovirus exposure and HLA in healthy donors. The PCR employed 60 Vbeta primers together with 13 Jbeta primers. TCRdb keeps only in-frame clones here, not all; method: immunoSEQ multiplex PCR. The sample has 200,000 or so clones, approximately 81% seen once. This clone showed up just a few times. With 8 bases clipped from V and 6 bases from J, the junction kept 13 bases outside the gene matches. Germline CDR1 is SGHAT and CDR2 is FQNNGV. The length of the CDR3 is 15 residues. The V call is TRBV11-2, the J call TRBJ1-1; the match to TRBD1 covers 9 bases. The receptor was isolated from a boy younger than 18 in good health and CMV-seronegative. Input material: PBMCs. The CDR3 reads CASGTHRGRAAEAFF. The DNA for the CDR3 is TGTGCCAGCGGCACCCACAGGGGGCGCGCCGCTGAAGCTTTCTTT.